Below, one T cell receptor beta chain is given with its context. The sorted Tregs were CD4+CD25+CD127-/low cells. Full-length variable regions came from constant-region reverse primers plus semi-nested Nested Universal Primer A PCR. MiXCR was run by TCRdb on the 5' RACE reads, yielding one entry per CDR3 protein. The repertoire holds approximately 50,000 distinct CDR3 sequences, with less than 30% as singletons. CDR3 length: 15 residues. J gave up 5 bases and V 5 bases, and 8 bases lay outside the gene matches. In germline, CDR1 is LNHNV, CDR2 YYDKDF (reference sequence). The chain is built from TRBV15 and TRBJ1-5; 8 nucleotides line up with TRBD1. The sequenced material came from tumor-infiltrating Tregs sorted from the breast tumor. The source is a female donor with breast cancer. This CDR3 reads CATSGQDRGDQPQHF. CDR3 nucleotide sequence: TGTGCCACCAGCGGACAAGACAGGGGCGATCAGCCCCAGCATTTT.